A selection of T cell receptor beta chains follows, all from one sample in a study of early stage breast cancer tumors. Assay: immunoSEQ multiplex PCR; the TCRdb copy retains only in-frame clones and omits some. The sample yields around 9,900 clones, 64% seen once. The sequencing sample was made of breast tumor tissue. These receptors were taken from a person between 60 and 69 years old with breast cancer. Both conserved end residues are trimmed from each CDR3. The order of the fields is CDR3 length, V gene, CDR3 protein.

>13|TRBV6-5
ASSYSRTPGGTQY
>12|TRBV11-3
ASSLTASTDTQY
>14|TRBV28
ASSLRGLAEYNEQF
>12|TRBV7-9
ASGLGGQTTEAF
>12|TRBV5-1
ASSRRTYGGEQF
>12|TRBV5-6
ASSPRQGNSPLH
>10|TRBV7-2
ASSPNTGELF
>11|TRBV5-1
ASSGGGWDEQF
>13|TRBV15
ATSREQEPNNEQF
>14|TRBV6-1
ASSERSLGADYGYT
>12|TRBV28
AISKGGRVYGYT
>19|TRBV7-6
ASSSQTSGSWETFGINEQF
>14|TRBV6-6
ASSTPWGGNRDEQY
>12|TRBV30
AWTHRGTNYGYT
>15|TRBV5-5
ASSPYYSQDSFYEQY
>10|TRBV6-1
ASIRRDTEAF
>11|TRBV29-1
SVGSANTGELF
>9|TRBV6-6
ASTTGYTAF
>14|TRBV9
ASSAPGLAITDTQY
>16|TRBV5-1
ASSFLITPSDKTDTQY
>9|TRBV6-1
ASSIRAGYT
>12|TRBV5-1
ASSPGTSGQTGF
>13|TRBV5-1
ASSLGPQGGTEAF
>19|TRBV28
ASSSEQGAPRREGMGDTQY
>11|TRBV7-6
ASSRGLGDEQF
>12|TRBV6-6
ASSYSTGGTEAF
>14|TRBV7-2
ASSLATGPAGKTQY
>14|TRBV2
ASTESQMGGNQPQH
>13|TRBV6-5
ASSGGGLRTDTQY
>14|TRBV6-6
ASSSQYSLAANVLT
>12|TRBV6-5
ASSYSRSNSPLH
>14|TRBV4-1
ASSQEFRQGGNTIY
>14|TRBV7-9
ASSLDRTGVVEKLF
>13|TRBV5-1
ASSPGQQRNEKLF
>12|TRBV7-9
VSSLAGNKYGYT
>12|TRBV14
ASSQRGRTGELF
>12|TRBV18
ASKPYRDQETQY
>12|TRBV5-1
ASRFGQGFSEAF
>11|TRBV25-1
ASRLHGPDTQY
>10|TRBV11-2
ASSPSRSVQF
>9|TRBV7-6
ASSLSGLYT
>11|TRBV19
ASSVLRADTQY
>13|TRBV5-4
ASSVWPTANYGYT
>13|TRBV10-3
AISAAGGPGNTIY
>12|TRBV19
ASTGTLNTGELF
>14|TRBV4-2
ASSQVGGLAKNIQY
>12|TRBV5-8
ASSTWTGRSEQY
>11|TRBV6-4
ASSETTTDTQY
>14|TRBV6-5
ASSYLRAGGPWIQY